Following are 11 T cell receptor beta chains from one sample sequenced in a study of T cell changes during pregnancy in multiple sclerosis. Data came from immunoSEQ multiplex PCR; TCRdb stores just in-frame clones and leaves some out. The sample contains around 50,000 clones, roughly 90% of which appear only once. The material was CD4+ T cells from peripheral blood mononuclear cells, obtained after pregnancy. The receptors were sampled from a female donor in good health, enrolled as a control in a pregnancy study.

This clone came up once. V and J are TRBV18 and TRBJ2-5, with D perhaps TRBD1 (6 bases). The CDR3 totals 12 residues. Germline-derived CDR1 and CDR2 are KGHSH and LQKENI. V was cut by 3 bases and J by 4 bases, with 6 bases left in between. Written as DNA, the CDR3 is TGTGCCAGCTCACCCAGGGGAGAGACCCAGTACTTC. This encodes CASSPRGETQYF.

The chain carries TRBV6-4 and TRBJ1-6; D remains ambiguous. The V end lost 4 bases, the J end lost 2 bases, and 3 bases lay between the germline ends. This CDR3 spans 13 amino acids. In germline, CDR1 is MRHNA, CDR2 SNTAGT. The CDR3 here is CASSAAYNSPLHF. The CDR3 coding sequence is TGTGCCAGCAGTGCAGCCTATAATTCACCCCTCCACTTT.

This rearrangement joins TRBV19 to TRBJ1-6, with 7 bases identical to TRBD1. The junction had 2 bases not matched to a gene; V was cut back by 4 bases and J by 2 bases. Germline values: CDR1 LNHDA, CDR2 SQIVND (reference sequence). CDR3 size: 15 residues. The CDR3 DNA reads TGTGCCAGTAGTAAAGGGACAGCCTATAATTCACCCCTCCACTTT. It codes for CASSKGTAYNSPLHF.

This clone was recorded a few times. CDR3: CSAQGPSEEYF. CDR3 coding DNA: TGCAGTGCCCAGGGCCCCTCCGAAGAGTACTTC. This sequence joins TRBV20-1 and TRBJ2-7, with D maybe TRBD1 (5 bases). This CDR3 spans 11 amino acids. With 6 bases removed from V and 11 bases from J, the gap between germline ends came to 17 bases. Germline CDR1 and CDR2: DFQATT and SNEGSKA (reference sequence).

The chain joins TRBV4-1 to TRBJ1-1; D unresolved. The ends were cut back, 5 bases at V and 2 bases at J, with 9 bases in the middle. The CDR3 is 13 residues long. Per the germline V gene, CDR1 is MGHRA and CDR2 is YSYEKL. CDR3 DNA: TGCGCCAGCAGCACGTCTGGCAACACTGAAGCTTTCTTT. Its translation is CASSTSGNTEAFF.

The chain is built from TRBV7-3 and TRBJ2-1; TRBD2 matches at 14 bases. This CDR3 is built from 18 residues. CDR1 and CDR2 (germline): SGHTA, FQGTGA. With 1 base clipped from V and 8 bases from J, the junction kept 10 bases outside the gene matches. The CDR3 reads CASSLSPTTSGGGYEQFF. The CDR3 DNA is TGTGCCAGCAGCTTAAGTCCCACGACTAGCGGGGGGGGCTATGAGCAGTTCTTC.

V is TRBV19 and J is TRBJ2-1; 10 nucleotides agree with TRBD1. The germline V gene encodes CDR1 LNHDA and CDR2 SQIVND (reference sequence). This CDR3 is 14 amino acids long. Germline trimming cut 3 bases from V and 4 bases from J; bases unmatched to any gene: 0. CDR3 nucleotide sequence: TGTGCCAGTAGTATGGGACAGGGGTACAATGAGCAGTTCTTC. This codes for CASSMGQGYNEQFF.

This chain connects TRBV27 to TRBJ2-1; no reliable D call. V was pared by 6 bases and J by 7 bases, with 10 bases between. The germline V gene encodes CDR1 MNHEY and CDR2 SMNVEV (reference sequence). The CDR3 sequence is 12 residues long. CDR3 coding DNA: TGTGCCAGCAGCCTTTTAGTAAATGAGCAGTTCTTC. This encodes CASSLLVNEQFF.

This clone was observed once. The chain uses TRBV5-5 and TRBJ2-7; weak D call: TRBD2 (5 bases). Germline CDR1 and CDR2: SGHKS and YYEKEE (reference sequence). The length of the CDR3 is 15 residues. V shed 2 bases and J shed 2 bases, with 14 bases lying between them. This CDR3 is CASSLQRSTTYEQYF. The CDR3, as DNA: TGTGCCAGCAGCTTACAGCGGTCTACAACCTACGAGCAGTACTTC.

The count of this clone is one. The CDR3 region has the DNA TGTGCCAGCAGTCAAAGTTGGGAGACTTACAATGAGCAGTTCTTC. This codes for CASSQSWETYNEQFF. J is TRBJ2-1 and V is TRBV27, with D tentatively TRBD2 (5 bases). CDR3 length equals 15 residues. The V end was cut by 5 bases, the J end by 4 bases, with 15 bases between. Germline CDR1 is MNHEY and CDR2 is SMNVEV (reference sequence).

In its sample, this clone was seen once. This chain connects TRBV6-1 to TRBJ1-3; maybe TRBD1 (6 bases). The CDR3 totals 15 residues. CDR1 is MNHNS and CDR2 is SASEGT in the germline V gene. Between the trimmed V and J ends, which lost 6 bases and 2 bases, there was a span of 14 bases. CDR3 sequence: CASSITSGAGNTIYF. CDR3 nucleotide sequence: TGTGCCAGCAGCATAACCTCAGGGGCTGGAAACACCATATATTTT.